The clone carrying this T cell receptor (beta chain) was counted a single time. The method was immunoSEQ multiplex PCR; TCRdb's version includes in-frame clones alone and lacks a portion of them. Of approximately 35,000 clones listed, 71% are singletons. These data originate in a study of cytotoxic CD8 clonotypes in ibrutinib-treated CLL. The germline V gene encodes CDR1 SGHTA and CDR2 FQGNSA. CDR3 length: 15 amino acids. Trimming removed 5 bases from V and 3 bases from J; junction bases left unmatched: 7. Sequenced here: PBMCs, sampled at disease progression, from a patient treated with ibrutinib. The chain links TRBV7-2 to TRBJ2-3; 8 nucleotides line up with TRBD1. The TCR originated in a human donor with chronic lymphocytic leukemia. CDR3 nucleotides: TGTGCCAGCAGCCAAACAGGGGGGCGGACAGATACGCAGTATTTT. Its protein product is CASSQTGGRTDTQYF.